The 22 T cell receptor beta chains presented below share a single source sample, sequenced in a study of graft-versus-host responses after intestinal transplantation. Repertoires were generated with immunoSEQ multiplex PCR, while TCRdb's copy carries only in-frame clones and drops some. The sample lists some 150,000 clones, over 90% occurring once. These TCRs' antigens remain unknown. Sequenced material: unstimulated CD4+ T cells sorted from spleen or lymph node cells, taken before intestinal transplant. The receptors come from a human donor who received an intestinal transplant.

This chain uses TRBV6-1 with TRBJ2-7; D is uncertain. V was cut by 2 bases and J by 3 bases, with 11 bases left in between. CDR1 and CDR2 from the germline V gene are MNHNS and SASEGT. The CDR3 is made up of 14 amino acids. As DNA, the CDR3 is TGTGCCAGCAGTGAATTGGGATTTCTCTACGAGCAGTACTTC. Translated: CASSELGFLYEQYF.

This sequence joins TRBV5-1 and TRBJ1-3, with D perhaps matching TRBD1 (6 bases). V was cut by 2 bases and J by 4 bases, with 10 bases left in between. The CDR3 is 14 amino acids. Germline-derived CDR1 and CDR2 are SGHRS and YFSETQ. The CDR3 here is CASSFSQGGNTIYF. The CDR3 nucleotides read TGCGCCAGCAGCTTTTCACAGGGCGGAAACACCATATATTTT.

The V call is TRBV7-6, the J call TRBJ1-1, with TRBD1 as a possible D gene (5 bases). Trimming took 3 bases from V and 3 from J, leaving 14 bases between them. Germline V lookup: CDR1 SGHVS, CDR2 FNYEAQ. This CDR3 is built from 15 residues. CDR3 nucleotides: TGTGCCAGCAGCTTGGGGACCGCCGAGGACACTGAAGCTTTCTTT. Encoded protein: CASSLGTAEDTEAFF.

This sequence joins TRBV28 and TRBJ1-2; 8 bases fit TRBD1. The CDR3 length is 14 residues. V was clipped by 7 bases and J by 0 bases; unmatched bases: 4. Germline CDR1 and CDR2: MDHEN and SYDVKM. In DNA form, the CDR3 reads TGTGCCAGCATTCCGGGACAGGCTAACTATGGCTACACCTTC. The encoded protein is CASIPGQANYGYTF.

The V gene is TRBV6-1, the J gene TRBJ2-7; 10 nucleotides line up with TRBD2. The CDR3 totals 14 residues. V gave up 2 bases and J gave up 6 bases; unmatched junction bases: 4. Germline V CDR1 and CDR2: MNHNS, SASEGT. The CDR3 nucleotides are TGTGCCAGCAGTGAACTAGCGGGAGTCGGCGAGCAGTACTTC. Its translation is CASSELAGVGEQYF.

The J gene is TRBJ2-5, the V gene TRBV6-5; TRBD2 aligns across 13 bases. The V and J ends lost 8 bases and 5 bases, in that order; junction bases with no gene match: 8. CDR3 length equals 15 residues. Germline V gene sequence: CDR1 MNHEY, CDR2 SVGAGI. The DNA for the CDR3 is TGTGCCAGCGGGCGAATGACTAGCGGGAGGGAGACCCAGTACTTC. Translated: CASGRMTSGRETQYF.

V is TRBV18 and J is TRBJ2-5; D not certain. There are 14 residues in the CDR3. CDR1 and CDR2 (germline): KGHSH, LQKENI. Deletions cut 4 bases from V and 5 bases from J, with 14 bases between. The CDR3 nucleotides are TGTGCCAGCTCACGAGAATCCAGAGAGGAGACCCAGTACTTC. Its protein product is CASSRESREETQYF.

The V and J genes are TRBV4-2 and TRBJ2-7; 7 nucleotides match TRBD2. Trimming took 0 bases from V and 2 from J; bases not matched to a gene: 7. Germline V gene lookup returns CDR1 LGHNA and CDR2 YNFKEQ. The CDR3 totals 16 residues. CDR3 residues: CASSQELAARAYEQYF. Written as DNA, the CDR3 is TGTGCCAGCAGCCAAGAGCTAGCGGCAAGGGCCTACGAGCAGTACTTC.

The V gene is TRBV27, the J gene TRBJ1-1; 7 bases are shared with TRBD1. Germline-derived CDR1 and CDR2 are MNHEY and SMNVEV (reference sequence). This CDR3 region has 13 residues. V lost 5 bases to trimming and J lost 3 bases; unmatched junction nucleotides: 3. CDR3 amino acids: CASSRDRDTEAFF. CDR3 sequence (DNA): TGTGCCAGCAGTCGGGACAGAGACACTGAAGCTTTCTTT.

The chain carries TRBV12-1 and TRBJ2-5; the table's D call of TRBD1 was not tested on the DNA. TRBV12-1 is a known pseudogene. The length of the CDR3 is 18 residues. CDR3 nucleotides: TGTGCCAGCAGCTTTGACCCCGGGACAGGGGGCCACCAAGAGACCCAGTACTTC. Residues: CASSFDPGTGGHQETQYF.

This rearrangement joins TRBV19 to TRBJ2-1; D may match TRBD1 or TRBD2 (5 bases each). From germline, CDR1 is LNHDA and CDR2 SQIVND (reference sequence). This CDR3 comprises 16 residues. V was trimmed by 5 bases and J by 9 bases, leaving 23 bases between them. DNA for the CDR3: TGTGCCAGTAGTCCTATAGGATCCGGGACCCCGGGTGAGCAGTTCTTC. This translates into CASSPIGSGTPGEQFF.

The V and J genes are TRBV19 and TRBJ2-7; no firm D call. V shed 4 bases and J shed 2 bases, with 12 bases lying between them. This CDR3 is built from 14 residues. Looked up from germline, CDR1 is LNHDA and CDR2 is SQIVND (reference sequence). CDR3 protein: CASSKVAGTYEQYF. CDR3 DNA sequence: TGTGCCAGTAGTAAAGTCGCAGGTACCTACGAGCAGTACTTC.

CDR3 protein: CASSSVTSGRALYEQYF. CDR3 nucleotide sequence: TGTGCCAGCAGCTCCGTGACTAGCGGGAGGGCCCTCTACGAGCAGTACTTC. This chain connects TRBV5-5 to TRBJ2-7; 14 positions match TRBD2. Trimming took 3 bases from V and 3 from J; bases not matched to a gene: 8. CDR1 and CDR2 from the germline V gene are SGHKS and YYEKEE (reference sequence). This CDR3 has 17 amino acids.

This clone was seen a single time. Compared with germline, one end of the junction differs, possibly owing to a read error. Other DNA sequences in this specimen translate into the identical CDR3. The chain carries TRBV6-6 and TRBJ2-3, with 8 bases lining up with TRBD2. Germline V gene sequence: CDR1 MNHNY, CDR2 SVGAGI (reference sequence). The CDR3 has 16 residues. The CDR3 protein is CASRLSGTRGTDTQYF. The CDR3 nucleotides read TGTGCCAGCAGATTATCCGGGACTAGGGGCACAGATACGCAGTATTTC.

The chain employs TRBV19 and TRBJ1-1; no clear D. Germline CDR1 and CDR2: LNHDA and SQIVND (reference sequence). Deletions cut 4 bases from V and 3 bases from J, with 9 bases between. The CDR3 is 13 residues long. In DNA, the CDR3 is TGTGCCAGTAGTAACACGGCCGACACTGAAGCTTTCTTT. Amino acid sequence: CASSNTADTEAFF.

The V and J genes are TRBV9 and TRBJ1-5; tentative D call: TRBD1 (6 bases). This CDR3 spans 14 amino acids. CDR1 and CDR2 from the germline V gene are SGDLS and YYNGEE. V was trimmed by 4 bases and J by 5 bases, leaving 13 bases between them. The CDR3 here is CASSPTGLHQPQHF. For the CDR3, the DNA is TGTGCCAGCAGCCCTACAGGGTTGCATCAGCCCCAGCATTTT. The full variable domain, with the rest looked up from reference TRBV9 and TRBJ1-5, is DSGVTQTPKHLITATGQRVTLRCSPRSGDLSVYWYQQSLDQGLQFLIQYYNGEERAKGNILERFSAQQFPDLHSELNLSSLELGDSALYFCASSPTGLHQPQHFGDGTRLSIL.

The chain recombines TRBV11-2 with TRBJ2-7, with D possibly TRBD1 on 6 matching bases. Germline V lookup: CDR1 SGHAT, CDR2 FQNNGV. The CDR3 extends over 15 amino acids. V was clipped by 7 bases and J by 2 bases, with 18 bases between them. The CDR3 DNA reads TGTGCCAGCACCATAGGGGTGCAGGGGACCTACGAGCAGTACTTC. Protein product: CASTIGVQGTYEQYF.

The sample holds one count of this clone. This chain connects TRBV6-5 to TRBJ2-7, with D maybe TRBD2 (5 bases). Germline V gives CDR1 MNHEY, CDR2 SVGAGI. The CDR3 has 14 residues. V was pared by 5 bases and J by 0 bases, with 11 bases between. In nucleotides, the CDR3 is TGTGCCAGCAGTCCCCGCGGGTTCTCCTACGAGCAGTACTTC. Its translation: CASSPRGFSYEQYF.

A few counts support this clone. At the DNA level, this CDR3 is encoded by other sequences in the same sample as well. The V call is TRBV7-6, the J call TRBJ2-7; 9 bases are a match to TRBD1. The ends lost 8 bases at V and 4 bases at J; junction bases unmatched: 12. There are 15 residues in the CDR3. Germline CDR1 SGHVS, CDR2 FNYEAQ. The CDR3 coding sequence is TGTGCCAGCGGCGGACAGGGGAATTTGGGGTACGAGCAGTACTTC. Translating gives CASGGQGNLGYEQYF.

The genes are TRBV5-1 and TRBJ2-1; 7 bases fit TRBD2. Germline trimming cut 0 bases from V and 0 bases from J; bases unmatched to any gene: 9. The CDR3 extends over 18 amino acids. Germline CDR1 SGHRS, CDR2 YFSETQ. CDR3 DNA sequence: TGCGCCAGCAGCTTGGGACCCGGGGGGACTAACTCCTACAATGAGCAGTTCTTC. Its protein is CASSLGPGGTNSYNEQFF.

This sequence joins TRBV9 and TRBJ1-1; the match to TRBD1 covers 9 bases. The CDR3 covers 15 residues. J gave up 10 bases and V 3 bases, and 13 bases lay outside the gene matches. Per germline, CDR1 SGDLS and CDR2 YYNGEE. The CDR3 region has the DNA TGTGCCAGCAGCGCTTCGTCCGGGACAGGGTTCTTAGCTTTCTTT. This gives the protein CASSASSGTGFLAFF.

This chain links TRBV5-1 with TRBJ2-2; 12 nucleotides line up with TRBD1. Per the germline V gene, CDR1 is SGHRS and CDR2 is YFSETQ. The J segment lost 4 bases and the V segment lost 4 bases, leaving 5 bases of the junction unmatched. This CDR3 is 16 amino acids long. The CDR3: CASSGDRGRFTGELFF. The DNA for the CDR3 is TGCGCCAGCAGCGGGGACAGGGGGCGATTCACCGGGGAGCTGTTTTTT.